The 11 T cell receptor beta chains below all came from one sample that was sequenced in a study of identical twins. TCRdb reprocessed the 5' RACE reads with MiXCR, giving one entry per CDR3 protein. The sample consists of 1.5 million to 2 million distinct CDR3 sequences, about 32% of them appearing once. The sequenced sample consisted of cord blood. These receptors originate from a newborn girl in good health.

This clonotype was counted between two and nine times. The chain employs TRBV20-1 and TRBJ2-1; either TRBD1 or TRBD2 may supply D (5 bases each). The CDR3 consists of 14 residues. Germline assignment: CDR1 DFQATT and CDR2 SNEGSKA (reference sequence). V lost 1 base to trimming and J lost 8 bases, with 15 bases between them. The CDR3 here is CSARVGVLFDEQFF. The CDR3 coding sequence is TGCAGTGCTAGAGTGGGGGTTCTGTTCGATGAGCAGTTCTTC.

A few counts support this clonotype. The chain couples TRBV4-1 to TRBJ2-4; D is ambiguous. Trimming stripped 1 base from V and 0 bases from J, with 16 bases between. The CDR3 covers 18 residues. From germline, CDR1 is MGHRA and CDR2 YSYEKL. CDR3 residues: CASSQVLRPPLAKNIQYF. The CDR3 nucleotides read TGCGCCAGCAGCCAAGTTCTACGCCCCCCATTAGCCAAAAACATTCAGTACTTC.

This clonotype was found many times. The chain has TRBV29-1 and TRBJ2-3; no definite D call. The length of the CDR3 is 11 residues. Germline loops: CDR1 SQVTM, CDR2 ANQGSEA. V was shortened by 3 bases and J by 7 bases, with 8 bases between the two germline ends. CDR3 sequence: CSVDGTNTQYF. The CDR3 bases are TGCAGCGTTGATGGTACCAATACGCAGTATTTT.

This clonotype was seen more than once but under ten times. The chain couples TRBV5-1 to TRBJ2-1; the match to TRBD1 covers 11 bases. CDR3 size: 16 residues. Germline CDR1 SGHRS, CDR2 YFSETQ. The trim removed 6 bases at V and 4 bases at J, leaving 9 bases unmatched. CDR3 region: CASNALGDRGYNEQFF. CDR3 DNA sequence: TGCGCCAGCAACGCTTTGGGGGACAGGGGGTACAATGAGCAGTTCTTC.

The V call is TRBV7-9, the J call TRBJ2-3; D is tentatively TRBD1 or TRBD2 (5 bases each). V lost 4 bases, J lost 7 bases, and 9 bases lay in between. This CDR3 comprises 12 residues. Per germline, CDR1 SEHNR and CDR2 FQNEAQ (reference sequence). The CDR3 nucleotides read TGTGCCAGCAGCTCGGGGCTCCATACGCAGTATTTT. This gives the protein CASSSGLHTQYF.

The J gene is TRBJ1-5, the V gene TRBV21-1. TRBV21-1 is termed a pseudogene. The CDR3 is 15 residues long. The CDR3 region is CASSKAGYSNQPQHF. For the CDR3, the DNA is TGTGCCAGCAGCAAAGCGGGCTATAGCAATCAGCCCCAGCATTTT.

This clonotype turned up a few times. The CDR3 sequence: CSARVQGEQNSPLHF. DNA of the CDR3: TGCAGTGCTAGGGTGCAGGGCGAACAAAATTCACCCCTCCACTTT. The gene calls are TRBV20-1 and TRBJ1-6; possible D gene TRBD1, 5 bases. Trimming removed 3 bases at V and 7 bases at J, with 16 bases between. The CDR3 totals 15 residues. Germline V gene data show CDR1 as DFQATT and CDR2 as SNEGSKA (reference sequence).

This clonotype was seen only a few times. This chain links TRBV4-1 with TRBJ2-5, with a possible D match to TRBD1 (6 bases). V dropped 1 base and J dropped 5 bases, with 14 bases sitting between them. CDR1 is MGHRA and CDR2 is YSYEKL in the germline V gene. The CDR3 covers 15 residues. CDR3 in amino acids: CASSQVARQAETQYF. CDR3 DNA sequence: TGCGCCAGCAGCCAAGTAGCACGACAGGCGGAGACCCAGTACTTC.

This clonotype was counted at least ten times. This chain uses TRBV9 with TRBJ2-3, with D uncertain. Deletions cut 4 bases from V and 7 bases from J, with 10 bases between. Germline V gives CDR1 SGDLS, CDR2 YYNGEE. The CDR3 extends over 12 amino acids. In DNA form, the CDR3 reads TGTGCCAGCAGCCCTCAGCAGCATACGCAGTATTTT. Translated: CASSPQQHTQYF.

The V call is TRBV6-1, the J call TRBJ2-4; the match to TRBD1 covers 7 bases. The DNA end is a closer match to TRBJ2-7, so the J assignment may be wrong. CDR1 MNHNS and CDR2 SASEGT come from the germline V gene. The CDR3 is 14 residues long. The CDR3 nucleotides read TGTGCCAGCAGTGAATACGGGACAGACTACGAGCAGTACTTC. Its translation: CASSEYGTDYEQYF.

A word on this clonotype: One base away lies a much larger clone, so this may be a sequencing read error. The V and J genes are TRBV7-9 and TRBJ2-4; possible D gene TRBD1, 6 bases. The J call may be incorrect, as the DNA end agrees better with TRBJ2-7. CDR3 length equals 13 residues. The germline gives CDR1 SEHNR, CDR2 FQNEAQ (reference sequence). The CDR3 protein is CASSLNRDHEQYF. The CDR3 coding sequence is TGTGCCAGCAGCTTAAACAGGGACCACGAGCAGTACTTC.